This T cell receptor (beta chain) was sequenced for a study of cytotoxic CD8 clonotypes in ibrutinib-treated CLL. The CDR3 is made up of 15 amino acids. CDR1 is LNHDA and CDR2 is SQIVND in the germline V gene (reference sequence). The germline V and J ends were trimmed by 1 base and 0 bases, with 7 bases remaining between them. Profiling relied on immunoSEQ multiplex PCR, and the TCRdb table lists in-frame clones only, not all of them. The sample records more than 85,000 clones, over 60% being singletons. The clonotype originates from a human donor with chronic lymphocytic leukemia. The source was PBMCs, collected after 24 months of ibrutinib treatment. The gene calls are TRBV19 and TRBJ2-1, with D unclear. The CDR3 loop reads CASSIAVSSYNEQFF. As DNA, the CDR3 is TGTGCCAGTAGTATAGCCGTTAGCTCCTACAATGAGCAGTTCTTC.